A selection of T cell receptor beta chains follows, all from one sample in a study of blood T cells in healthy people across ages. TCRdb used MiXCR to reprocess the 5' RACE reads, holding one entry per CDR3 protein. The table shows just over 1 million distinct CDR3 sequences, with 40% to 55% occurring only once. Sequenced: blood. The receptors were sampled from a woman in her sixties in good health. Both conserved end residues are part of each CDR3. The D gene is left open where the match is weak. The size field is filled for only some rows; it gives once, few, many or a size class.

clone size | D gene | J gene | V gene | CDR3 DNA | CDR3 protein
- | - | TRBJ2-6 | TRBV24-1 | TGTGCCACCAGTGACGGGTGGACCCACTCTGGGGCCAACGTCCTGACTTTC | CATSDGWTHSGANVLTF
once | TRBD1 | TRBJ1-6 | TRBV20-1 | TGCAGTGCTCGGACAGGGGGCAATTCACCCCTCCACTTT | CSARTGGNSPLHF
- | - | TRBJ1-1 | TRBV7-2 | TGTGCCAGCAGCCCCGAAGGGGCTATCACCCCCACTGAAGCTTTCTTT | CASSPEGAITPTEAFF
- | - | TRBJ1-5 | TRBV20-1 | TGCAGTGCTGCACCGACAGGCCTCAATCAGCCCCAGCATTTT | CSAAPTGLNQPQHF
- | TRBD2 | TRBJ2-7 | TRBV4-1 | TGCGCCAGCAGCCCGTTCCGGACTAGCGGGAACTACGAGCAGTACTTC | CASSPFRTSGNYEQYF
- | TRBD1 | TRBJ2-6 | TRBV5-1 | TGCGCCAGCAGCCCCCGACGACCGACAGGGGTCATCTCTGGGGCCAACGTCCTGACTTTC | CASSPRRPTGVISGANVLTF
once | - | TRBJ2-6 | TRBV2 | TGTGCCAGCCAGACGCTAGCCGGGGCCAACGTCCTGACTTTC | CASQTLAGANVLTF
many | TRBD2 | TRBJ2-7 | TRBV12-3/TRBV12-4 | TGTGCCAGCAGTTTAGCGAGGTTAGGCGGGAGGGCTGACTACGAGCAGTACTTC | CASSLARLGGRADYEQYF
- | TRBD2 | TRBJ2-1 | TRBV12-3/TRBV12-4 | TGTGCCAGCAGTTTCGGAGCGGGAGGGTACAATGAGCAGTTCTTC | CASSFGAGGYNEQFF
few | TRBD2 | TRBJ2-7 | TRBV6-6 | TGTGCCAGCCGGCTCGGATCTAGCGGAACCTACGAGCAGTACTTC | CASRLGSSGTYEQYF
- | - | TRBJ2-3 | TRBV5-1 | TGCGCCAGCACCGTAACGGACGGCACAGATACGCAGTATTTT | CASTVTDGTDTQYF
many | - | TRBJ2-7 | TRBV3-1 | TGTGCCAGCAGCCAAGTTGGGTACGAGCAGTACTTC | CASSQVGYEQYF
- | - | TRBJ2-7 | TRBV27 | TGTGCCAGCAGTTTAGGGTTAGCCCCAATTTCCTACGAGCAGTACTTC | CASSLGLAPISYEQYF
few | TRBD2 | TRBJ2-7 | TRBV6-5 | TGTGCCAGCAGTTACGGCCGAGCGGTGACGGGAGGCAAATACGAGCAGTACTTC | CASSYGRAVTGGKYEQYF
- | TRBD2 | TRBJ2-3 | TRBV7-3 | TGTGCCAGCAGCTTAACTCGGGGGGGCACAGATACGCAGTATTTT | CASSLTRGGTDTQYF
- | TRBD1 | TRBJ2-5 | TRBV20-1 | TGCAGTGCTGGTGCTGGGACAGGGGTCCAAGAGACCCAGTACTTC | CSAGAGTGVQETQYF
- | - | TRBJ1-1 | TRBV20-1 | TGCAGTGCTAGAGTTGTGGTAATCGGTGAAGTTGGACACACTGAAGCTTTCTTT | CSARVVVIGEVGHTEAFF
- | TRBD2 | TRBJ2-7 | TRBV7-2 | TGTGCCAGCAACAACCCGGGACTAGTTCAGGACGAGCAGTACTTC | CASNNPGLVQDEQYF
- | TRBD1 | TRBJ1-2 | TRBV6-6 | TGTGCCAGCAGAGATGGTGCAAGGACAGGGGATGGCTACACCTTC | CASRDGARTGDGYTF
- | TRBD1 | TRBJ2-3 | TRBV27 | TGTGCCAGCAGTTTTAGCACAGGGGGGCCTACGCAGTATTTT | CASSFSTGGPTQYF
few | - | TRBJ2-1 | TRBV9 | TGTGCCAGCAGCGTAGATGGAATCGACTACAATGAGCAGTTCTTC | CASSVDGIDYNEQFF
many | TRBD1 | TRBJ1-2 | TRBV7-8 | TGTGCCAGCAGCCCCTACGTAGGACAGGGTCGAGGAGATGGCTACACCTTC | CASSPYVGQGRGDGYTF